This T cell receptor beta chain originates from a study of cytomegalovirus exposure and HLA in healthy donors. Study-wide points: It is likely that the observed cluster of highly shared sequence variants was a sequencing artifact.

As to this clone: What it recognizes is unknown.

PCR employed 60 Vbeta and 13 Jbeta primers. TCRdb keeps only in-frame clones here, not all; method: immunoSEQ multiplex PCR. Seen here are around 120,000 clones, about 75% observed once, and the top ten hold approximately 30%. Sequenced sample: PBMCs. The TCR was taken from a man between 60 and 75 years old in good health and CMV-seropositive.

The CDR3 sequence: CASRPEGQTYGYTF. CDR3 DNA sequence: TGTGCCAGCAGGCCGGAGGGACAGACCTATGGCTACACCTTC. The rearrangement joins TRBV13 to TRBJ1-2; 7 nucleotides match TRBD1. The CDR3 has 14 amino acids. Germline trimming cut 6 bases from V and 4 bases from J; bases unmatched to any gene: 8. The germline gives CDR1 PRHDT, CDR2 FYEKMQ (reference sequence).